Sequencing of this T cell receptor (beta chain) was carried out in a study of blood T cell repertoires in COVID-19. Study as a whole: Sites across the United States, Italy and Spain contributed samples from acute and convalescent COVID-19. T cells, B-cell-depleted T cells, or PBMCs supplied cDNA or gDNA.

Authors' processing steps: Amplification of reference gene primers was used by the study to estimate nucleated cell counts. Some clones are missing from TCRdb's copy, which holds only in-frame ones; the method was immunoSEQ multiplex PCR. D and trimming come from the DNA, and the V and J calls and clone size come from that table. The sample lists approximately 290,000 clones; about 91% were seen once. Germline-derived CDR1 and CDR2 are MNHEY and SVGEGT. The V and J ends lost 4 bases and 3 bases respectively, with 15 bases between them. There are 15 residues in the CDR3. The table lists this clone with a count of one.

Source material: peripheral blood. This TCR was sampled from a woman in her sixties with acute or convalescent COVID-19. The chain recombines TRBV6-2 or TRBV6-3 with TRBJ1-2; a possible D gene is TRBD1 (6 bases). In nucleotides, the CDR3 is TGTGCCAGCAGTTCGCCCGAACAGGGCGACTATGGCTACACCTTC. This gives the protein CASSSPEQGDYGYTF.